Below, 26 T cell receptor beta chains from the same sample are listed, as sequenced in a study of T cell changes during pregnancy in multiple sclerosis. The protocol was immunoSEQ multiplex PCR, while the TCRdb copy is restricted to in-frame clones and leaves out a portion. The data contain about 67,000 clones, approximately 93% of them singletons. The material sequenced was peripheral blood, taken in the second trimester of pregnancy. The receptor source for this set is a female donor with multiple sclerosis, enrolled in a pregnancy study.

The V gene is TRBV28, the J gene TRBJ2-7; D unclear. Trimming took 5 bases from V and 3 from J, leaving 5 bases between them. Looked up from germline, CDR1 is MDHEN and CDR2 is SYDVKM. The CDR3 contains 11 residues. Written as DNA, the CDR3 is TGTGCCAGCAGTACCGGCTACGAGCAGTACTTC. Translation: CASSTGYEQYF.

The gene calls are TRBV15 and TRBJ2-7; D perhaps matches TRBD2 (6 bases). There are 15 residues in the CDR3. CDR1 is LNHNV, CDR2 YYDKDF, per germline (reference sequence). V gave up 0 bases and J gave up 4 bases, with 13 bases separating them. DNA for the CDR3: TGTGCCACCAGCAGAGACTTGGCCGGGAGATACGAGCAGTACTTC. Encoded protein: CATSRDLAGRYEQYF.

This chain connects TRBV5-5 to TRBJ2-5; D not resolved. CDR1 SGHKS and CDR2 YYEKEE come from the germline V gene (reference sequence). V was trimmed by 1 base and J by 0 bases, leaving 4 bases between them. The CDR3 has 13 amino acids. CDR3 loop: CASSLYNQETQYF. The CDR3 DNA follows: TGTGCCAGCAGCTTGTATAACCAAGAGACCCAGTACTTC.

The rearrangement uses TRBV4-1 and TRBJ1-2; D unresolved. Trimming pared 0 bases from V and 0 bases from J, leaving 17 bases between. The CDR3 has 18 residues. CDR1 and CDR2 from the germline V gene are MGHRA and YSYEKL. CDR3 loop: CASSQDSGFGLSNYGYTF. The CDR3 bases are TGCGCCAGCAGCCAAGATTCGGGGTTCGGGTTATCTAACTATGGCTACACCTTC.

This clone was detected only once. This chain joins TRBV7-9 and TRBJ2-1, with TRBD1 matching over 7 bases. The CDR3 covers 16 residues. V gave up 5 bases and J gave up 2 bases; unmatched junction bases: 9. Per the germline V gene, CDR1 is SEHNR and CDR2 is FQNEAQ (reference sequence). The CDR3 sequence is CASSPRQGRAYNEQFF. The DNA of the CDR3 is TGTGCCAGCAGCCCCCGACAGGGAAGGGCCTACAATGAGCAGTTCTTC.

The V gene is TRBV12-5, the J gene TRBJ2-1; D might be TRBD2 (7 bases). V lost 9 bases and J 8 bases, leaving 29 bases between the germline ends. Germline lookup yields CDR1 LGHNT and CDR2 FRNRAP. This CDR3 spans 17 amino acids. The CDR3 DNA follows: TGTGCTAGCGCTCGGGGGGCAGAGCTAGCGACGGTGGATGAGCAGTTCTTC. Its protein is CASARGAELATVDEQFF. The complete variable domain, with remaining parts taken from reference TRBV12-5 and TRBJ2-1, reads DARVTQTPRHKVTEMGQEVTMRCQPILGHNTVFWYRQTMMQGLELLAYFRNRAPLDDSGMPKDRFSAEMPDATLATLKIQPSEPRDSAVYFCASARGAELATVDEQFFGPGTRLTVL.

The CDR3 coding sequence is TGTGCCAGCAGTGACCCCGCGATCCAAGCTTTCTTT. Residues: CASSDPAIQAFF. This chain links TRBV2 with TRBJ1-1; D not resolved. The CDR3 spans 12 residues. CDR1 SNHLY and CDR2 FYNNEI come from the germline V gene. Deletions cut 3 bases from V and 9 bases from J, with 11 bases between.

This chain links TRBV6-1 with TRBJ2-1, with TRBD2 as a possible D gene (6 bases). The CDR3 is made up of 15 amino acids. Trimming left V 5 bases short and J 10 bases short, with 21 bases between. Germline lookup yields CDR1 MNHNS and CDR2 SASEGT. CDR3 DNA sequence: TGTGCCAGCAGTCCCCCGGAGAGTAGCGCGGGGGAGCAGTTCTTC. Translated: CASSPPESSAGEQFF.

This clone was observed once. V and J are TRBV9 and TRBJ1-3; perhaps TRBD1 as D (6 bases). Germline assignment: CDR1 SGDLS and CDR2 YYNGEE. CDR3 length: 16 amino acids. The V end lost 4 bases, the J end lost 2 bases, and 16 bases lay between the germline ends. The CDR3 DNA sequence: TGTGCCAGCAGCCTGACAGGTCCGATTACTGGAAACACCATATATTTT. This gives the protein CASSLTGPITGNTIYF. The variable domain in full, completed from reference TRBV9 and TRBJ1-3, reads DSGVTQTPKHLITATGQRVTLRCSPRSGDLSVYWYQQSLDQGLQFLIQYYNGEERAKGNILERFSAQQFPDLHSELNLSSLELGDSALYFCASSLTGPITGNTIYFGEGSWLTVV.

The genes are TRBV4-1 and TRBJ1-1, with D tentatively TRBD1 (5 bases). The CDR3 consists of 15 residues. Looked up from germline, CDR1 is MGHRA and CDR2 is YSYEKL. V shed 0 bases and J shed 8 bases, with 16 bases lying between them. In nucleotides, the CDR3 is TGCGCCAGCAGCCAAGATAGGTTACCGGAGGGGGAAGCTTTCTTT. It translates to CASSQDRLPEGEAFF.

V is TRBV7-9 and J is TRBJ2-1, with a tentative D call TRBD1 (5 bases). From germline, CDR1 is SEHNR and CDR2 FQNEAQ (reference sequence). V dropped 3 bases and J dropped 5 bases, with 8 bases sitting between them. This CDR3 contains 13 residues. The CDR3 sequence: CASSFGADNEQFF. For the CDR3, the DNA is TGTGCCAGCAGCTTTGGGGCAGACAATGAGCAGTTCTTC.

This chain uses TRBV13 with TRBJ1-2; a weak D match, TRBD1 (5 bases). Germline V gene data show CDR1 as PRHDT and CDR2 as FYEKMQ (reference sequence). With 0 bases removed from V and 8 bases from J, the gap between germline ends came to 16 bases. CDR3 length: 15 residues. The CDR3 reads CASSLGGPGVNGYTF. In DNA form, the CDR3 reads TGTGCCAGCAGCTTAGGAGGTCCGGGGGTAAACGGCTACACCTTC.

This clone was seen at least ten times. V is TRBV29-1 and J is TRBJ1-5; D might be TRBD1 (6 bases). The CDR3 is made up of 14 amino acids. Trimming shortened V by 8 bases and J by 1 base, and 15 bases separated the two germline ends. Germline V gene lookup returns CDR1 SQVTM and CDR2 ANQGSEA. The CDR3 nucleotides are TGCAGCTACAGGGCGGGGGGAAGCAATCAGCCCCAGCATTTT. Amino acids: CSYRAGGSNQPQHF.

V is TRBV5-5 and J is TRBJ2-5; unclear D gene. The V end lost 0 bases, the J end lost 2 bases, and 11 bases lay between the germline ends. Germline assignment: CDR1 SGHKS and CDR2 YYEKEE (reference sequence). The CDR3 is made up of 15 amino acids. CDR3 loop: CASSLGLSTQETQYF. The CDR3 nucleotides read TGTGCCAGCAGCTTGGGGTTGTCAACACAAGAGACCCAGTACTTC. The full variable domain, its missing parts supplied by reference TRBV5-5 and TRBJ2-5, is DAGVTQSPTHLIKTRGQQVTLRCSPISGHKSVSWYQQVLGQGPQFIFQYYEKEERGRGNFPDRFSARQFPNYSSELNVNALLLGDSALYLCASSLGLSTQETQYFGPGTRLLVL.

The chain has TRBV2 and TRBJ2-7; the match to TRBD2 covers 8 bases. Germline assignment: CDR1 SNHLY and CDR2 FYNNEI. The CDR3 length is 15 residues. Trimming cost V 1 base and J 8 bases; bases outside gene matches: 10. CDR3 sequence reads: CASSEEGLVISKQYF. The DNA of the CDR3 is TGTGCCAGCAGTGAAGAGGGACTAGTAATTTCCAAGCAGTACTTC.

This chain connects TRBV19 to TRBJ2-1; 8 bases are a match to TRBD1. The CDR3 is 15 amino acids. The V gene end was trimmed by 7 bases and the J gene end by 2 bases; junction bases not matched to a gene: 7. Germline assignment: CDR1 LNHDA and CDR2 SQIVND (reference sequence). This CDR3 reads CASTTQGGAYNEQFF. CDR3 DNA sequence: TGTGCCAGTACTACACAGGGGGGTGCCTACAATGAGCAGTTCTTC.

J is TRBJ1-1 and V is TRBV9; perhaps TRBD1 as D (6 bases). This CDR3 comprises 14 residues. With 4 bases removed from V and 5 bases from J, the gap between germline ends came to 15 bases. The V gene's germline CDR1 is SGDLS and CDR2 YYNGEE. Written as DNA, the CDR3 is TGTGCCAGCAGCATAGCATTGGACAGAACTGAAGCTTTCTTT. It encodes CASSIALDRTEAFF.

V usage is TRBV28 and J usage is TRBJ1-2; D gene uncertain. The V end was cut by 5 bases, the J end by 4 bases, with 17 bases between. The germline gives CDR1 MDHEN, CDR2 SYDVKM. CDR3 length: 15 amino acids. As DNA, the CDR3 is TGTGCCAGCAGTCCGGTACGGTTAAATTTCTATGGCTACACCTTC. This translates into CASSPVRLNFYGYTF.

The rearrangement uses TRBV5-1 and TRBJ1-1, with D unresolved. V lost 0 bases to trimming and J lost 2 bases, with 8 bases between them. The CDR3 extends over 14 amino acids. The germline V gene has CDR1 SGHRS and CDR2 YFSETQ. CDR3 nucleotide sequence: TGCGCCAGCAGCTTGGCCAGATCCAACACTGAAGCTTTCTTT. Protein: CASSLARSNTEAFF.

The genes are TRBV2 and TRBJ2-7; TRBD1 is a possible D gene (6 bases). This CDR3 region has 16 residues. Germline lookup yields CDR1 SNHLY and CDR2 FYNNEI. The V end lost 6 bases, the J end lost 0 bases, and 18 bases lay between the germline ends. The CDR3 loop reads CASRPRQALSSYEQYF. The CDR3 nucleotides read TGTGCCAGCAGACCCAGACAGGCATTAAGCTCCTACGAGCAGTACTTC.

This rearrangement joins TRBV19 to TRBJ2-1; 7 nucleotides align to TRBD1. Losses at the gene ends were 3 bases for V and 6 bases for J; bases not matched to a gene: 8. CDR3 length: 15 residues. Germline loops: CDR1 LNHDA, CDR2 SQIVND (reference sequence). CDR3 in amino acids: CASSIQQGPSNEQFF. In nucleotides, the CDR3 is TGTGCCAGTAGTATCCAACAGGGGCCCTCCAATGAGCAGTTCTTC. Based on the CDR3 plus reference TRBV19 and TRBJ2-1, the full variable domain is DGGITQSPKYLFRKEGQNVTLSCEQNLNHDAMYWYRQDPGQGLRLIYYSQIVNDFQKGDIAEGYSVSREKKESFPLTVTSAQKNPTAFYLCASSIQQGPSNEQFFGPGTRLTVL.

The V and J genes are TRBV5-1 and TRBJ1-1; 8 bases are shared with TRBD1. CDR1 SGHRS and CDR2 YFSETQ come from the germline V gene. The CDR3 spans 16 residues. V lost 3 bases, J lost 5 bases, and 12 bases stayed unmatched. The CDR3 region is CASSSGTGTKGTEAFF. CDR3 DNA sequence: TGCGCCAGCAGCTCCGGGACAGGCACAAAGGGGACTGAAGCTTTCTTT.

This chain connects TRBV7-9 to TRBJ1-1; 8 bases match TRBD1. This CDR3 has 17 residues. Germline V CDR1 and CDR2: SEHNR, FQNEAQ (reference sequence). Germline trimming cut 3 bases from V and 1 base from J; bases unmatched to any gene: 10. CDR3 amino acids: CASSFRQGKVGNTEAFF. CDR3 nucleotides: TGTGCCAGCAGCTTCCGACAGGGGAAGGTGGGGAACACTGAAGCTTTCTTT.

The chain has TRBV9 and TRBJ1-5; 9 bases map to TRBD1. This CDR3 comprises 17 residues. CDR1 is SGDLS and CDR2 is YYNGEE in the germline V gene. The junction had 16 bases not matched to a gene; V was cut back by 4 bases and J by 8 bases. The CDR3 spells CASSPLLGQGEIKPQHF. DNA of the CDR3: TGTGCCAGCAGCCCCCTCTTGGGACAGGGAGAAATCAAGCCCCAGCATTTT. The full variable domain, completed using reference TRBV9 and TRBJ1-5, is DSGVTQTPKHLITATGQRVTLRCSPRSGDLSVYWYQQSLDQGLQFLIQYYNGEERAKGNILERFSAQQFPDLHSELNLSSLELGDSALYFCASSPLLGQGEIKPQHFGDGTRLSIL.

This clone has just one count. The chain uses TRBV2 and TRBJ1-6, with TRBD1 matching over 7 bases. The CDR3 consists of 16 residues. Germline lookup yields CDR1 SNHLY and CDR2 FYNNEI. Trimming removed 2 bases from V and 8 bases from J; junction bases left unmatched: 9. CDR3 region: CASSEQGERSDSPLHF. The CDR3, as DNA: TGTGCCAGCAGTGAACAGGGGGAAAGGTCTGATTCACCCCTCCACTTT.

This clone has a single count. The gene calls are TRBV11-3 and TRBJ2-7, with D tentatively TRBD1 (7 bases). The CDR3 runs to 14 residues. The germline V gene has CDR1 SGHNT and CDR2 YENEEA. The germline V and J ends were trimmed by 5 bases and 2 bases, with 13 bases remaining between them. The CDR3: CASSPGGITYEQYF. The CDR3 nucleotides are TGTGCCAGCAGCCCAGGGGGGATTACCTACGAGCAGTACTTC.